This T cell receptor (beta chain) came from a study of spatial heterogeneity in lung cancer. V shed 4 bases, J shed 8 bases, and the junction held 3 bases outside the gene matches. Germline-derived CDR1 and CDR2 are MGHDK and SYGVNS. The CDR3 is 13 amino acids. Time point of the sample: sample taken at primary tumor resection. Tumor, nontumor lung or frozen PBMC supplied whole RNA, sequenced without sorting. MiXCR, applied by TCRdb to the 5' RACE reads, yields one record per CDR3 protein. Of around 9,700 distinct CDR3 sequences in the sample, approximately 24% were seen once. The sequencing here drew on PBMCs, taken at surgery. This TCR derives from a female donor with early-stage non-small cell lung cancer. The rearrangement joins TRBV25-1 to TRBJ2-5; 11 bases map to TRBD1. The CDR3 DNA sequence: TGTGCCAGCAGTGCCGGACAGGGGGCCACCCAGTACTTC. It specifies CASSAGQGATQYF.